This T cell receptor (beta chain) originates from a study of blood T cell repertoires in COVID-19. For the study at large: Samples representing acute and convalescent COVID-19 were sourced from the United States, Italy and Spain. T cells, B-cell-depleted T cells, or PBMCs provided the cDNA or gDNA that served as material.

This clone has a single count. Enrolment of Seattle patients took place during active infection, and they were followed longitudinally. Per the study methods: Quantification of nucleated cells was approximated via reference gene primer amplification. Sequencing was performed with immunoSEQ multiplex PCR; in TCRdb, only in-frame clones are kept and a portion is missing. V and J calls and clone size are as listed in that table; D and trimming were resolved from the DNA. Here the sample spans 150,000 to 200,000 clones, 75% to 85% being singletons. V gave up 1 base and J gave up 8 bases, with 12 bases separating them. The CDR3 consists of 14 residues. Germline-derived CDR1 and CDR2 are MGHRA and YSYEKL.

V gene TRBV4-1 combines with J gene TRBJ2-4, with D maybe TRBD2 (6 bases). The sample taken for sequencing was peripheral blood. The TCR comes from a woman older than 75 with COVID-19, enrolled during active disease. The CDR3 nucleotides read TGCGCCAGCAGCCAAGTTGGAGGGTGGGACATTCAGTACTTC. Translating it yields CASSQVGGWDIQYF.